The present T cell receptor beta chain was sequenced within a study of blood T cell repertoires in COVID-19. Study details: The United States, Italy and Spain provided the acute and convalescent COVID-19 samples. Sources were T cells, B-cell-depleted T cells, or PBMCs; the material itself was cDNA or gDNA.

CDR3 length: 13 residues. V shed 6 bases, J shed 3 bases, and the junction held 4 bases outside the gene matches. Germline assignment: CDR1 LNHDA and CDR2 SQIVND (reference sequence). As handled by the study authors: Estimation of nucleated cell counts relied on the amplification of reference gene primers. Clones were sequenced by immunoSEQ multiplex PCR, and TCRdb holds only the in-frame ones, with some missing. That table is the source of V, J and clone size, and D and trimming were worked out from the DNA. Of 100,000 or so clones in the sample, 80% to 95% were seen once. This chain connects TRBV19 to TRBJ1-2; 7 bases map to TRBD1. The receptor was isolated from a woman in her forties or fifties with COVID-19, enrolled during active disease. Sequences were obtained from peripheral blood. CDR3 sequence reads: CASRPDRDYGYTF. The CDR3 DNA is TGTGCCAGTAGGCCCGACAGGGACTATGGCTACACCTTC.